This TCR beta chain emerged from a study of CD8 T cells in ankylosing spondylitis. TCRdb re-called the 5' RACE reads through MiXCR, storing one row per CDR3 protein. Counted here are about 240,000 distinct CDR3 sequences, 20% to 30% occurring once; the ten biggest clones make up 0.5% to 0.75%. The CDR3 covers 15 residues. V was pared by 6 bases and J by 3 bases, with 14 bases between. Sequencing was performed on blood, either unsorted or a sorted T cell fraction (not recorded which). The chain is built from TRBV12-3 or TRBV12-4 and TRBJ1-4; tentative D call: TRBD1 (6 bases). The source of this sequence is a male donor with ankylosing spondylitis or in good health (not recorded which). CDR3: CASSPTGGSNEKLFF. CDR3 nucleotides: TGTGCCAGCAGCCCCACCGGGGGCTCTAATGAAAAACTGTTTTTT.